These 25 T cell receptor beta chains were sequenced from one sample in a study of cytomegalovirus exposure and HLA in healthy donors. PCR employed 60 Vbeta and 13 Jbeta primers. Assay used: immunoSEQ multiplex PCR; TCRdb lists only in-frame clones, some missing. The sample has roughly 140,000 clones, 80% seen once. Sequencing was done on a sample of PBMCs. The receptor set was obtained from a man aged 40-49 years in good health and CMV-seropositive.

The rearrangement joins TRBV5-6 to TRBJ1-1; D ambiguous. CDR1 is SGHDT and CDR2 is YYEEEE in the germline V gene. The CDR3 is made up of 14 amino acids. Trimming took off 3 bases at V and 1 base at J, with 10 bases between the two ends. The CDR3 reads CASSWTVANTEAFF. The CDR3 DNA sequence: TGTGCCAGCAGCTGGACTGTAGCGAACACTGAAGCTTTCTTT.

The CDR3 spells CASSLRPNYEQYF. CDR3 coding DNA: TGTGCCAGCAGTTTGAGGCCAAACTACGAGCAGTACTTC. The chain recombines TRBV28 with TRBJ2-7; D call uncertain. Germline V gene lookup returns CDR1 MDHEN and CDR2 SYDVKM. Trimming took 3 bases from V and 3 from J, leaving 9 bases between them. The CDR3 runs to 13 residues.

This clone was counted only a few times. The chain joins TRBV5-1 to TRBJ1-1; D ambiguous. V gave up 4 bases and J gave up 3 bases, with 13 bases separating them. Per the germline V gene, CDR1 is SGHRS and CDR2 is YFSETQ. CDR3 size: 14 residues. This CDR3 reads CASSLGNGDTEAFF. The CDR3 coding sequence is TGCGCCAGCAGCCTAGGGAACGGGGACACTGAAGCTTTCTTT. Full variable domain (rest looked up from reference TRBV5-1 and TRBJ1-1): KAGVTQTPRYLIKTRGQQVTLSCSPISGHRSVSWYQQTPGQGLQFLFEYFSETQRNKGNFPGRFSGRQFSNSRSEMNVSTLELGDSALYLCASSLGNGDTEAFFGQGTRLTVV.

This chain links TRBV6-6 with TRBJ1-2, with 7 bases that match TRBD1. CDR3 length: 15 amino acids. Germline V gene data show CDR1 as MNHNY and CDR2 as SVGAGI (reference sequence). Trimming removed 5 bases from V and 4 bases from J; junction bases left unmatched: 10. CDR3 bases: TGTGCCAGCAGTACGGGACAGCCACGAGCCTATGGCTACACCTTC. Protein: CASSTGQPRAYGYTF.

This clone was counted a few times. CDR3 sequence (DNA): TGCGCCAGCAGCTCTACCGGGACAGGAATGCGGTTAGAGACCCAGTACTTC. Its protein is CASSSTGTGMRLETQYF. This chain joins TRBV5-1 and TRBJ2-5, with TRBD1 matching 8 bases. Unmatched junction bases numbered 14, after V lost 3 bases and J lost 4 bases. This CDR3 is 17 amino acids long. Germline CDR1 reads SGHRS; CDR2 reads YFSETQ.

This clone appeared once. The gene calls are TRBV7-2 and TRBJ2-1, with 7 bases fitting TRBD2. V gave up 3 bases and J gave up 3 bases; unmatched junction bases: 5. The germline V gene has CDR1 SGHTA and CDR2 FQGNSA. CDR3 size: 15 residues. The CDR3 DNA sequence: TGTGCCAGCAGCTTGAGGCTAGCGGACTACAATGAGCAGTTCTTC. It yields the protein CASSLRLADYNEQFF.

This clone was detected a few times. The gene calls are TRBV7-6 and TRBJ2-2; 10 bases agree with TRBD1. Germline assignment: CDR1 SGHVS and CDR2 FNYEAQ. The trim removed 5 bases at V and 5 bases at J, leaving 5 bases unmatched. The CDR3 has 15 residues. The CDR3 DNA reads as TGTGCCAGCAGCCCCGGACAGGGGGGAACCGGGGAGCTGTTTTTT. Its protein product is CASSPGQGGTGELFF. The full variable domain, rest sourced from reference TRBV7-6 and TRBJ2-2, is GAGVSQSPRYKVTKRGQDVALRCDPISGHVSLYWYRQALGQGPEFLTYFNYEAQQDKSGLPNDRFSAERPEGSISTLTIQRTEQRDSAMYRCASSPGQGGTGELFFGEGSRLTVL.

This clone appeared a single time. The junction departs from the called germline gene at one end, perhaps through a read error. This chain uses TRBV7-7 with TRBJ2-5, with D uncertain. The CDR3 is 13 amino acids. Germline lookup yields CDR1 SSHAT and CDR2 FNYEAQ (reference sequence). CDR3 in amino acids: CASSFQVGETQYF. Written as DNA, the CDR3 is TGTGCTAGCAGCTTCCAGGTGGGAGAGACCCAGTACTTC.

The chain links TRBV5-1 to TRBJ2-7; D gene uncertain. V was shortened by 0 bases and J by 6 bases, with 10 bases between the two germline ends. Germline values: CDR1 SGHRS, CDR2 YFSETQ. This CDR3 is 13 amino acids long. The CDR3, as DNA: TGCGCCAGCAGCTTGGCCGGGTCACGCGAGCAGTACTTC. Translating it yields CASSLAGSREQYF.

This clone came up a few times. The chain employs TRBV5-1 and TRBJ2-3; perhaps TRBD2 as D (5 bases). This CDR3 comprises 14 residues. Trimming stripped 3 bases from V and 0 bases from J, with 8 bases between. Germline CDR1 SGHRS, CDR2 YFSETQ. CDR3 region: CASSSGYSTDTQYF. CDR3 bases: TGCGCCAGCAGCTCGGGGTATAGCACAGATACGCAGTATTTT.

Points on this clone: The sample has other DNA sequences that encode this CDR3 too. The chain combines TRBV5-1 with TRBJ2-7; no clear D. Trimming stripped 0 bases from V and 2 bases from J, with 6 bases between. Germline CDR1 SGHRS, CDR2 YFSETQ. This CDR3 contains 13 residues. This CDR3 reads CASSLDRTYEQYF. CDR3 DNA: TGCGCCAGCAGCTTGGACAGAACCTACGAGCAGTACTTC. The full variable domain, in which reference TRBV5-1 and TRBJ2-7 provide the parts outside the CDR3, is KAGVTQTPRYLIKTRGQQVTLSCSPISGHRSVSWYQQTPGQGLQFLFEYFSETQRNKGNFPGRFSGRQFSNSRSEMNVSTLELGDSALYLCASSLDRTYEQYFGPGTRLTVT.

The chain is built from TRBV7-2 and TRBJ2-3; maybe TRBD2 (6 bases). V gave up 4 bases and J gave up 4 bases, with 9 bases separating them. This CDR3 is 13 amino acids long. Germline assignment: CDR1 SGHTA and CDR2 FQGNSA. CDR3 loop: CASSSGGADTQYF. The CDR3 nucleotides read TGTGCCAGCAGCTCGGGCGGGGCAGATACGCAGTATTTT.

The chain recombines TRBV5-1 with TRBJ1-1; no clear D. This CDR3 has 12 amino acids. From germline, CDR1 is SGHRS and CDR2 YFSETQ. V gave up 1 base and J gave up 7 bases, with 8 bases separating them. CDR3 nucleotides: TGCGCCAGCAGCTTGTTTGTCGGTGAAGCTTTCTTT. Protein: CASSLFVGEAFF.

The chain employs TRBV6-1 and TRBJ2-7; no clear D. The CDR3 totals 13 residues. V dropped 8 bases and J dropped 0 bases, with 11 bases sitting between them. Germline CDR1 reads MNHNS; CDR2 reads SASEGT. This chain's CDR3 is CASLPNLSYEQYF. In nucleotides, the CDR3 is TGTGCCAGCCTCCCTAACCTCTCCTACGAGCAGTACTTC.

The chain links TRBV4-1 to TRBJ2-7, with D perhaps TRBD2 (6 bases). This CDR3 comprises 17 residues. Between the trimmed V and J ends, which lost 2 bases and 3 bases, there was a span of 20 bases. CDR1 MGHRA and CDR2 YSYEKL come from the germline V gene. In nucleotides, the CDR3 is TGCGCCAGCAGCCAAACCGTCCCGGGGGTTCTTCTCTACGAGCAGTACTTC. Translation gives CASSQTVPGVLLYEQYF.

For the CDR3, the DNA is TGTGCCAGCAGGTTCGCCGGGACAGGCCCCCGAGGGGAGACCCAGTACTTC. This codes for CASRFAGTGPRGETQYF. V and J are TRBV4-2 and TRBJ2-5; TRBD1 matches at 8 bases. The CDR3 sequence is 17 residues long. Germline V gives CDR1 LGHNA, CDR2 YNFKEQ. J lost 5 bases, V lost 6 bases, and 17 bases had no gene match.

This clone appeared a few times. CDR3 in DNA: TGTGCCAGCAGTTCCCTGGGACAGTCCTACAATGAGCAGTTCTTC. Translating it yields CASSSLGQSYNEQFF. The chain couples TRBV6-5 to TRBJ2-1, with 7 bases that match TRBD1. The CDR3 is made up of 15 amino acids. Germline assignment: CDR1 MNHEY and CDR2 SVGAGI. V gave up 4 bases and J gave up 1 base; unmatched junction bases: 4.

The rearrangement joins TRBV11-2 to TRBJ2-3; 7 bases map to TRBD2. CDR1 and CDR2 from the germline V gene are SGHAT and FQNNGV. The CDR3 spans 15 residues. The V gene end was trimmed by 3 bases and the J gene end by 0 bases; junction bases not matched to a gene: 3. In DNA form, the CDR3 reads TGTGCCAGCAGCTTCGGCGGGGGAAGCACAGATACGCAGTATTTT. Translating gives CASSFGGGSTDTQYF. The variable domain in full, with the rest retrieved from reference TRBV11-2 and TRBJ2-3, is EAGVAQSPRYKIIEKRQSVAFWCNPISGHATLYWYQQILGQGPKLLIQFQNNGVVDDSQLPKDRFSAERLKGVDSTLKIQPAKLEDSAVYLCASSFGGGSTDTQYFGPGTRLTVL.

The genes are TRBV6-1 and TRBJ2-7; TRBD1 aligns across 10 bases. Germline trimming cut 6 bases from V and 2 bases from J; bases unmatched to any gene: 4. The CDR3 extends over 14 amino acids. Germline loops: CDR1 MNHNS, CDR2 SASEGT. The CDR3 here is CASSRQGAAYEQYF. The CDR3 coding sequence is TGTGCCAGCAGCCGACAGGGGGCGGCCTACGAGCAGTACTTC.

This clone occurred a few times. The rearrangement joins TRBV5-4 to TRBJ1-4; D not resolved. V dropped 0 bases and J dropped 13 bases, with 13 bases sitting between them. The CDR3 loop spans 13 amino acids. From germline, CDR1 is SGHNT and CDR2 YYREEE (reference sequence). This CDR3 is CASSLGPEALLFF. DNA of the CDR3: TGTGCCAGCAGCTTGGGGCCCGAGGCTTTACTGTTTTTT.

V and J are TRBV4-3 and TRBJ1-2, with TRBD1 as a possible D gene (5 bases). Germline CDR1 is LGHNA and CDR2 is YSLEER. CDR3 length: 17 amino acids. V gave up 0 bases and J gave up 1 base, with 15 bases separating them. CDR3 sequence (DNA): TGCGCCAGCAGCCAAGATGTAGGCAGGGCGTTTAACTATGGCTACACCTTC. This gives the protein CASSQDVGRAFNYGYTF.

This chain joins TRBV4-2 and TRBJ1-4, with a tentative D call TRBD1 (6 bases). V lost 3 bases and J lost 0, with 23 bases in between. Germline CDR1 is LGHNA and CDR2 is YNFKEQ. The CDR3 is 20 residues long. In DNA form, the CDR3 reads TGTGCCAGCAGCCAGGGTGAATCGACAGGAACACTTGCAACTAATGAAAAACTGTTTTTT. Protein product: CASSQGESTGTLATNEKLFF.

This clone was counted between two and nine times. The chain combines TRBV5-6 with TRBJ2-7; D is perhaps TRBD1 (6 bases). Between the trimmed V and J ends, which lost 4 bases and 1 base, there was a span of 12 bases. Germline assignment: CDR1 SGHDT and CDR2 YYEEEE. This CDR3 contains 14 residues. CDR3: CASSGGQPSYEQYF. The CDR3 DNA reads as TGTGCCAGCAGCGGCGGACAGCCATCCTACGAGCAGTACTTC. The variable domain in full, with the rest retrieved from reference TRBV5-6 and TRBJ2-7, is DAGVTQSPTHLIKTRGQQVTLRCSPKSGHDTVSWYQQALGQGPQFIFQYYEEEERQRGNFPDRFSGHQFPNYSSELNVNALLLGDSALYLCASSGGQPSYEQYFGPGTRLTVT.

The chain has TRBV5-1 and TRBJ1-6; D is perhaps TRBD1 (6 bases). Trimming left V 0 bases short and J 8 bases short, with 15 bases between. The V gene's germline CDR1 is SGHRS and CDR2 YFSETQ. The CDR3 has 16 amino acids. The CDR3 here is CASSLGGHPLDSPLHF. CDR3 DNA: TGCGCCAGCAGCTTGGGGGGACATCCTCTCGATTCACCCCTCCACTTT.

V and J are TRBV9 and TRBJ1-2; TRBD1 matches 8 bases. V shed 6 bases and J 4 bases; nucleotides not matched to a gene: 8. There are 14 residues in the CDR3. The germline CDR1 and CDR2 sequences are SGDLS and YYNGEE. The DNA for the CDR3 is TGTGCCAGCACCCAGGGACAGGTTCTCTATGGCTACACCTTC. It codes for CASTQGQVLYGYTF.